This T cell receptor beta chain was captured in a study of OX40 agonist ivuxolimab in advanced cancers. Study-wide background: Subjects had a mean age of about 60 years, with a range of 23 to 79; 82.7% were male. Broader study findings: Expanded clones belonging to CD8+ T cells outnumbered, on average, those of CD4+.

Peripheral blood came from all dose cohorts at three timepoints. Assay: immunoSEQ multiplex PCR; the TCRdb copy retains only in-frame clones and omits some. The table has under 70,000 clones, approximately 90% seen once. CDR1 KGHSH and CDR2 LQKENI come from the germline V gene. V lost 6 bases and J 7 bases, leaving 15 bases between the germline ends. This CDR3 is built from 13 residues. With regard to this clone: Its antigen is still unknown.

The rearrangement uses TRBV18 and TRBJ1-2; D is uncertain. This TCR was sampled from an adult with an advanced solid tumor such as melanoma, head and neck, liver or kidney cancer. The specimen comprised CD4+ or CD8+ T cells sorted from blood, sampled in a trial of the OX40 agonist ivuxolimab. In DNA, the CDR3 is TGTGCCAGCTCTCTAAGAGGGCAAACTGGCTACACCTTC. It is translated as CASSLRGQTGYTF.